A single T cell receptor (beta chain) is shown here with its context. Its antigen is currently unknown. This sample was taken from a study of T-cell memory formation after mild COVID-19. Broader study findings: Still unconfirmed is whether the second-wave clones peaking on day 37 recognized SARS-CoV-2. Pre-infection memory harbored some responding clones, suggesting cross-reactive memory joined. Chiefly within CM and EM were the contracting CD4+ clones; CD8+ ones were within EMRA. The study found balanced CD4/CD8 in clones contracting day 15 to 85 and a CD4+ lean in later expanders.

The CDR3 is made up of 15 amino acids. Germline assignment: CDR1 LGHNA and CDR2 YNFKEQ. Trimming took 1 base from V and 0 from J, leaving 10 bases between them. MiXCR, applied by TCRdb to the 5' RACE reads, yields one record per CDR3 protein. The table includes 350,000 to 450,000 distinct CDR3 sequences, around 20% detected once. The TCR originated in an adult woman who had mild COVID-19 (a few samples of this study predate the infection). Cell type and time point are not known. Input material: PBMCs or a T cell subset sorted from them (not recorded which). V usage is TRBV4-2 and J usage is TRBJ2-7, with TRBD2 as a possible D gene (5 bases). The DNA of the CDR3 is TGTGCCAGCAGCCAAGTTGGGGAGACCTCCTACGAGCAGTACTTC. Encoded protein: CASSQVGETSYEQYF.